This T cell receptor beta chain was sequenced in a study of CD8+CD57+ T cells in acquired aplastic anemia. The CDR3 consists of 15 residues. The ends lost 4 bases at V and 6 bases at J; junction bases unmatched: 9. Germline values: CDR1 LGHNA, CDR2 YNFKEQ. According to the study, genomic DNA was the template for TCR beta VDJ and CDR3 profiling. TCRdb re-derived calls from the reads in MiXCR, one entry per CDR3 protein. The sample holds 400,000 to 500,000 distinct CDR3 sequences, around 72% seen once. The TCR was taken from a human donor in good health, serving as a control. The J gene is TRBJ1-2, the V gene TRBV4-2; 9 bases are shared with TRBD1. Sequencing was performed on sorted CD4+, CD8+, or CD8+CD57+ T cells (not recorded which) from PBMCs. As DNA, the CDR3 is TGTGCCAGCAGCCGAGAAAGTAGACAGGGGGATGGCTACACCTTC. Residues: CASSRESRQGDGYTF.